This T cell receptor beta chain came from a study of shared T cell receptors in the human thymus. Assay: immunoSEQ multiplex PCR; the TCRdb copy retains only in-frame clones and omits some. The sample lists about 660,000 clones, around 89% occurring once. Trimming cost V 3 bases and J 5 bases; bases outside gene matches: 7. The CDR3 extends over 13 amino acids. The germline V gene has CDR1 GTSNPN and CDR2 SVGIG (reference sequence). The same data also went into a second study, on human thymus T cells. That paper adds: Corrective heart surgery yielded resections, and these provided the thymus tissue. Among thymic and blood repertoires, usage of V and J genes appeared biased. Highly overlapping thymic repertoires in unrelated individuals were reported by related research.

The TCR comes from a boy under three years old with a congenital heart defect. Source material: thymocytes. The chain carries TRBV30 and TRBJ2-7, with 7 nucleotides matching TRBD2. The CDR3 protein is CAWSATSVNEQYF. The CDR3 DNA reads TGTGCCTGGAGCGCCACTAGCGTGAACGAGCAGTACTTC.